This TCR beta chain derives from a study of regulatory T cells in long-lasting Graves disease. Study-wide results and caveats: Those with persistent Graves' had less TCR diversity than newly diagnosed patients. Persistent disease preferred TRBV28, TRBJ1-2 and TRBJ2-5. Thyroid tissue was not sampled; only peripheral blood was.

To make TCR beta libraries, researchers used iRepertoire HTBI primers and Arm-PCR of CDR3 regions. Using its own MiXCR run on the multiplex PCR reads, TCRdb lists one record per CDR3 protein. The sample carries 400,000 to 500,000 distinct CDR3 sequences, under 25% recorded once. CDR1 is LNHDA, CDR2 SQIVND, per germline (reference sequence). V shed 4 bases and J 1 base; nucleotides not matched to a gene: 10. The CDR3 runs 18 residues. A remark on this clonotype: Its antigen is not identified.

Time point: persistent/refractory GD, antithyroid drugs over 5 years with positive TRAb. There was RNA extracted from PBMCs, and the TCR library was made from it. Patients hailed from an endocrinology department in Xi'an, China. The sequence came from a female donor with Graves disease. This material consisted of peripheral blood mononuclear cells (PBMCs), taken when the disease was refractory, from a patient treated with antithyroid drugs. This chain connects TRBV19 to TRBJ1-5; 10 bases match TRBD1. CDR3 sequence reads: CASSRKIRDRGSNQPQHF. DNA of the CDR3: TGTGCCAGTAGTAGGAAGATCCGGGACAGGGGAAGCAATCAGCCCCAGCATTTT. Drawing the rest from reference TRBV19 and TRBJ1-5, the complete variable domain is DGGITQSPKYLFRKEGQNVTLSCEQNLNHDAMYWYRQDPGQGLRLIYYSQIVNDFQKGDIAEGYSVSREKKESFPLTVTSAQKNPTAFYLCASSRKIRDRGSNQPQHFGDGTRLSIL.